The 30 T cell receptor beta chains below all came from one sample that was sequenced in a study of blood T cell repertoires in COVID-19. The data were produced by immunoSEQ multiplex PCR, yet TCRdb's version contains in-frame clones alone and is incomplete. The data hold approximately 70,000 clones, with about nine tenths observed a single time. The sequenced sample was peripheral blood. These receptor sequences come from a man aged 50 to 59 with active COVID-19.

This clone was seen ten or more times. The chain uses TRBV7-2 and TRBJ1-5, with 8 bases lining up with TRBD1. This CDR3 has 15 residues. Per the germline V gene, CDR1 is SGHTA and CDR2 is FQGNSA. V dropped 1 base and J dropped 9; count of bases not matched to a gene: 8. CDR3 loop: CASSLEVQGAMPQHF. In DNA, the CDR3 is TGTGCCAGCAGCTTAGAAGTTCAGGGGGCGATGCCCCAGCATTTT.

The chain carries TRBV7-2 and TRBJ2-5; TRBD2 matches 11 bases. Germline V CDR1 and CDR2: SGHTA, FQGNSA. This CDR3 contains 18 residues. After removal of 1 base from V and 5 bases from J, the junction contained 12 bases not matched to a gene. Here the CDR3 reads CASSLGVLVAGGRETQYF. In DNA, the CDR3 is TGTGCCAGCAGCTTAGGAGTATTGGTAGCGGGAGGGCGGGAGACCCAGTACTTC.

The rearrangement uses TRBV19 and TRBJ1-2; D is unresolved. In germline, CDR1 is LNHDA, CDR2 SQIVND (reference sequence). The CDR3 contains 14 residues. Between the trimmed V and J ends, which lost 1 base and 4 bases, there was a span of 10 bases. This chain's CDR3 is CASSIGGSVYGYTF. The CDR3 nucleotides read TGTGCCAGTAGTATAGGCGGCAGCGTCTATGGCTACACCTTC.

This clone appeared once. This sequence joins TRBV2 and TRBJ1-2; TRBD1 might be the D (5 bases). The CDR3 length is 13 residues. In germline, CDR1 is SNHLY, CDR2 FYNNEI. The germline V and J ends were trimmed by 3 bases and 4 bases, with 9 bases remaining between them. The CDR3 protein is CASSEQGVYGYTF. The CDR3 DNA reads TGTGCCAGCAGTGAGCAGGGCGTCTATGGCTACACCTTC.

The chain has TRBV30 and TRBJ1-1; 7 nucleotides line up with TRBD1. V shed 7 bases, J shed 5 bases, and the junction held 10 bases outside the gene matches. The germline V gene has CDR1 GTSNPN and CDR2 SVGIG (reference sequence). This CDR3 comprises 13 residues. The CDR3 DNA sequence: TGTGCCTTCGACAGGGTAATCAGGACTGAAGCTTTCTTT. This codes for CAFDRVIRTEAFF.

This clone has just one count. The chain uses TRBV18 and TRBJ2-7; 9 bases map to TRBD1. V shed 0 bases, J shed 9 bases, and the junction held 6 bases outside the gene matches. CDR1 is KGHSH and CDR2 is LQKENI in the germline V gene. The CDR3 has 14 amino acids. DNA for the CDR3: TGTGCCAGCTCACCACCGGGACAGGGCGGTTCGCAGTACTTC. Translation: CASSPPGQGGSQYF.

The V gene is TRBV7-8, the J gene TRBJ1-2, with TRBD1 matching 10 bases. This CDR3 has 14 amino acids. The V gene's germline CDR1 is SGHVS and CDR2 FQNEAQ. After removal of 5 bases from V and 8 bases from J, the junction contained 8 bases not matched to a gene. CDR3 sequence: CASSRDRGRWGYTF. The CDR3 bases are TGTGCCAGCAGCCGAGACAGGGGGCGGTGGGGCTACACCTTC.

A single count supports this clone. The chain carries TRBV27 and TRBJ1-3; D might be TRBD1 (5 bases). Germline V gives CDR1 MNHEY, CDR2 SMNVEV (reference sequence). The ends were cut back, 2 bases at V and 0 bases at J, with 8 bases in the middle. The CDR3 is 15 residues long. The CDR3 DNA reads TGTGCCAGCAGTTTAAAAGACAGCTCTGGAAACACCATATATTTT. This sequence encodes CASSLKDSSGNTIYF.

The rearrangement uses TRBV7-2 and TRBJ1-6; 7 bases match TRBD1. Germline V gene data show CDR1 as SGHTA and CDR2 as FQGNSA. J lost 6 bases, V lost 0 bases, and 2 bases had no gene match. The CDR3 is 15 residues long. The CDR3 spells CASSLATGANSPLHF. The CDR3 DNA reads TGTGCCAGCAGCTTAGCAACAGGGGCTAATTCACCCCTCCACTTT.

The chain joins TRBV6-5 to TRBJ1-6, with 8 bases lining up with TRBD1. With V trimmed by 5 bases and J by 4 bases, 4 bases remained unmatched. This CDR3 has 15 residues. CDR1 and CDR2 (germline): MNHEY, SVGAGI. CDR3 protein: CASSPRQGYNSPLHF. CDR3 nucleotides: TGTGCCAGCAGTCCTCGACAGGGGTATAATTCACCCCTCCACTTT.

The J gene is TRBJ1-1, the V gene TRBV7-3; no reliable D call. The length of the CDR3 is 13 residues. V was trimmed by 1 base and J by 11 bases, leaving 14 bases between them. Germline CDR1 is SGHTA and CDR2 is FQGTGA. The CDR3 region is CASSLNPGARAFF. DNA of the CDR3: TGTGCCAGCAGCTTAAATCCCGGAGCGCGGGCTTTCTTT.

In this sample, this clone turned up once. The chain uses TRBV4-3 and TRBJ2-7, with D perhaps matching TRBD2 (5 bases). CDR1 LGHNA and CDR2 YSLEER come from the germline V gene. V shed 0 bases and J shed 2 bases, with 8 bases lying between them. This CDR3 region has 14 residues. The CDR3 loop is CASSQDPGTYEQYF. The DNA for the CDR3 is TGCGCCAGCAGCCAAGATCCGGGGACCTACGAGCAGTACTTC.

This chain uses TRBV19 with TRBJ1-1; 7 nucleotides match TRBD1. The CDR3 has 15 amino acids. The junction had 8 bases not matched to a gene; V was cut back by 5 bases and J by 2 bases. The V gene's germline CDR1 is LNHDA and CDR2 SQIVND (reference sequence). CDR3 region: CASSAGGFFNTEAFF. CDR3 DNA sequence: TGTGCCAGTAGTGCAGGGGGGTTTTTTAACACTGAAGCTTTCTTT.

The chain carries TRBV27 and TRBJ1-5; 8 nucleotides align to TRBD1. The CDR3 consists of 15 residues. Germline CDR1 is MNHEY and CDR2 is SMNVEV (reference sequence). The J segment lost 4 bases and the V segment lost 6 bases, leaving 8 bases of the junction unmatched. CDR3 loop: CASSPDQGANQPQHF. CDR3 bases: TGTGCCAGCAGCCCAGACCAGGGGGCTAATCAGCCCCAGCATTTT.

The V gene is TRBV27, the J gene TRBJ2-1, with D maybe TRBD2 (6 bases). This CDR3 contains 14 residues. The V gene's germline CDR1 is MNHEY and CDR2 SMNVEV (reference sequence). V was pared by 0 bases and J by 7 bases, with 10 bases between. The CDR3 loop is CASSLSTSTNEQFF. The DNA of the CDR3 is TGTGCCAGCAGTTTATCAACTAGCACAAATGAGCAGTTCTTC.

The chain couples TRBV5-6 to TRBJ2-7; 8 bases are shared with TRBD2. Germline lookup yields CDR1 SGHDT and CDR2 YYEEEE. Trimming at V came to 2 bases and at J to 6 bases, leaving 7 bases not matched to a gene. The CDR3 contains 14 residues. CDR3 coding DNA: TGTGCCAGCAGCTTAGGTAGCGGGAACCGCGAGCAGTACTTC. As protein: CASSLGSGNREQYF.

The chain has TRBV7-2 and TRBJ1-2; the match to TRBD1 covers 7 bases. This CDR3 has 14 residues. Germline lookup yields CDR1 SGHTA and CDR2 FQGNSA. Trimming took 4 bases from V and 4 from J; bases not matched to a gene: 6. As DNA, the CDR3 is TGTGCCAGCAGCTCTGGGGGACAGATCTATGGCTACACCTTC. Translating it yields CASSSGGQIYGYTF. The full variable domain, with the rest looked up from reference TRBV7-2 and TRBJ1-2, is GAGVSQSPSNKVTEKGKDVELRCDPISGHTALYWYRQSLGQGLEFLIYFQGNSAPDKSGLPSDRFSAERTGGSVSTLTIQRTQQEDSAVYLCASSSGGQIYGYTFGSGTRLTVV.

The chain employs TRBV2 and TRBJ1-5, with 7 positions matching TRBD1. V lost 8 bases and J lost 1; bases outside the gene matches: 8. This CDR3 has 15 amino acids. Germline loops: CDR1 SNHLY, CDR2 FYNNEI. CDR3 nucleotides: TGTGCCAGCGGTTCGGGACAGAGCAGCAATCAGCCCCAGCATTTT. It specifies CASGSGQSSNQPQHF. The full variable domain, completed using reference TRBV2 and TRBJ1-5, is EPEVTQTPSHQVTQMGQEVILRCVPISNHLYFYWYRQILGQKVEFLVSFYNNEISEKSEIFDDQFSVERPDGSNFTLKIRSTKLEDSAMYFCASGSGQSSNQPQHFGDGTRLSIL.

This clone was counted once. The V gene is TRBV5-6, the J gene TRBJ1-4; 7 bases match TRBD1. The CDR3 extends over 16 amino acids. Trimming at V came to 2 bases and at J to 3 bases, leaving 7 bases not matched to a gene. From germline, CDR1 is SGHDT and CDR2 YYEEEE. This CDR3 is CASSLLAGTANEKLFF. The CDR3 DNA sequence: TGTGCCAGCAGCTTATTGGCCGGGACAGCTAATGAAAAACTGTTTTTT.

The gene calls are TRBV4-2 and TRBJ1-5; no clear D. The germline V gene encodes CDR1 LGHNA and CDR2 YNFKEQ. The CDR3 totals 14 residues. V was clipped by 4 bases and J by 5 bases, with 12 bases between them. The CDR3 DNA is TGTGCCAGCAGCCCCTCAGCGTCCGATCAGCCCCAGCATTTT. This encodes CASSPSASDQPQHF.

This clone was recorded a few times. The chain recombines TRBV30 with TRBJ1-5; TRBD1 agrees at 10 bases. Germline trimming cut 3 bases from V and 0 bases from J; bases unmatched to any gene: 14. The CDR3 length is 19 residues. CDR1 and CDR2 (germline): GTSNPN, SVGIG (reference sequence). The CDR3 loop reads CAWSRFGTGEGNSNQPQHF. As DNA, the CDR3 is TGTGCCTGGAGCCGATTCGGGACAGGGGAAGGCAATAGCAATCAGCCCCAGCATTTT.

This chain connects TRBV30 to TRBJ2-2, with a weak D call TRBD1 (5 bases). Germline assignment: CDR1 GTSNPN and CDR2 SVGIG (reference sequence). Trimming took 0 bases from V and 0 from J, leaving 11 bases between them. The CDR3 length is 16 residues. As DNA, the CDR3 is TGTGCCTGGAGTGTAGGGTTGGGGCCGAACACCGGGGAGCTGTTTTTT. Protein product: CAWSVGLGPNTGELFF.

V gene TRBV10-3 combines with J gene TRBJ1-1, with TRBD1 as a possible D gene (6 bases). The V gene lost 7 bases and the J gene lost 2 bases, with 14 bases spanning the gap. Germline CDR1 ENHRY, CDR2 SYGVKD. This CDR3 contains 14 residues. The CDR3 is CAITSDSYNTEAFF. Here the CDR3 DNA reads TGTGCCATCACCTCGGACAGTTACAACACTGAAGCTTTCTTT.

V is TRBV5-4 and J is TRBJ2-1; weak D call: TRBD2 (7 bases). Germline CDR1 and CDR2: SGHNT and YYREEE (reference sequence). V shed 5 bases and J shed 5 bases, with 17 bases lying between them. This CDR3 region has 15 residues. The chain's CDR3 is CASSWGGRGDNEQFF. As DNA, the CDR3 is TGTGCCAGCAGTTGGGGGGGCCGGGGTGACAATGAGCAGTTCTTC.

The V call is TRBV6-1, the J call TRBJ2-1; 12 nucleotides align to TRBD2. In germline, CDR1 is MNHNS, CDR2 SASEGT. The CDR3 contains 15 residues. The V segment lost 2 bases and the J segment 4 bases; nucleotides outside the gene matches: 0. CDR3 region: CASSELAGGYNEQFF. CDR3 bases: TGTGCCAGCAGTGAACTAGCGGGAGGGTACAATGAGCAGTTCTTC.

This sequence joins TRBV7-8 and TRBJ1-2; TRBD1 is a possible D gene (6 bases). The germline CDR1 and CDR2 sequences are SGHVS and FQNEAQ. The V end lost 5 bases, the J end lost 4 bases, and 17 bases lay between the germline ends. This CDR3 is 15 amino acids long. The CDR3, as DNA: TGTGCCAGCAGCGCGTACAGGGTGGGCGGCTATGGCTACACCTTC. Protein sequence: CASSAYRVGGYGYTF. The variable domain in full, completed from reference TRBV7-8 and TRBJ1-2, reads GAGVSQSPRYKVAKRGQDVALRCDPISGHVSLFWYQQALGQGPEFLTYFQNEAQLDKSGLPSDRFFAERPEGSVSTLKIQRTQQEDSAVYLCASSAYRVGGYGYTFGSGTRLTVV.

The V call is TRBV2, the J call TRBJ2-7, with 7 positions matching TRBD1. J was trimmed by 6 bases and V by 8 bases; bases with no gene match: 13. Germline CDR1 SNHLY, CDR2 FYNNEI. The CDR3 loop spans 14 amino acids. CDR3 bases: TGTGCCAGCGCAGTAGGGACAGAAATAATCGAGCAGTACTTC. Translation: CASAVGTEIIEQYF.

This rearrangement joins TRBV6-2 or TRBV6-3 to TRBJ2-7; D may be TRBD1 (6 bases). Per germline, CDR1 MNHEY and CDR2 SVGEGT. CDR3 length: 13 amino acids. Between the trimmed V and J ends, which lost 4 bases and 4 bases, there was a span of 11 bases. In DNA, the CDR3 is TGTGCCAGCAGTTTCCCGGGACATTACGAGCAGTACTTC. Residues: CASSFPGHYEQYF.

This chain joins TRBV30 and TRBJ1-1, with a tentative D call TRBD1 (5 bases). Germline CDR1 and CDR2: GTSNPN and SVGIG (reference sequence). Trimming left V 4 bases short and J 9 bases short, with 30 bases between. There are 17 residues in the CDR3. CDR3 nucleotide sequence: TGTGCCTGGATCGCTAGTGACAGTGGTTTTGGTGGATGGAAAGCTTTCTTT. This encodes CAWIASDSGFGGWKAFF.

V and J are TRBV5-8 and TRBJ2-7; 11 nucleotides match TRBD1. CDR3 size: 15 residues. The germline V gene encodes CDR1 SGHTS and CDR2 YDEGEE. With 0 bases clipped from V and 3 bases from J, the junction kept 2 bases outside the gene matches. The CDR3 DNA reads TGTGCCAGCAGCTTGGGGGGACAGGGGGTCTACGAGCAGTACTTC. This sequence encodes CASSLGGQGVYEQYF.